The sequence of this T cell receptor beta chain was determined in a study of human T cells and chemical hapten exposure. Study outcomes and limitations: Patch test score tracked positively with PT1 expanded TCR counts. Expanded TCRs created a significantly greater count of big CDR3 similarity clusters than controls did.

As for time point: patch test 1, 2 weeks after DPC sensitization. Treatment given: therapeutic diphenylcyclopropenone sensitization with weekly scalp DPC. In every case, blood was obtained before the patch test was applied. Each donor was an alopecia patient between 18 and 70 years of age who qualified for DPC. One entry per CDR3 protein results from TCRdb running MiXCR on the RACE reads. The data show 350,000 or so distinct CDR3 sequences, under 9% seen once. V shed 2 bases and J 3 bases; nucleotides not matched to a gene: 7. CDR3 size: 16 residues. From germline, CDR1 is ENHRY and CDR2 SYGVKD. This clonotype was counted only a few times. Its antigen is currently unknown.

The sequence came from a woman between 18 and 29 years old with alopecia areata. Some clones in this sample may be carry-over from other donors' samples. V is TRBV10-3 and J is TRBJ2-3, with 8 nucleotides matching TRBD2. This material consisted of whole blood, taken in connection with sensitization to the hapten diphenylcyclopropenone (DPC). The CDR3 protein is CAISEPAGGGTDTQYF. CDR3 coding DNA: TGTGCCATCAGTGAGCCCGCCGGCGGGGGGACAGATACGCAGTATTTT.